The clone carrying this T cell receptor beta chain appeared a single time. Its antigen remains unidentified. The data were obtained in a study of graft-versus-host responses after intestinal transplantation. The overall study: Every transplant recipient was induced with anti-thymocyte globulin, then maintained on tacrolimus and steroids for two to three years.

The CDR3 totals 15 residues. Per germline, CDR1 SGHTA and CDR2 FQGNSA. V lost 0 bases and J 1 base, leaving 7 bases between the germline ends. Profiling relied on immunoSEQ multiplex PCR, and the TCRdb table lists in-frame clones only, not all of them. The sample shows tens of thousands of clones, about 90% of them seen only once. Findings of the study overall: Those patients showing graft-donor T cell macrochimerism displayed high graft-versus-host to host-versus-graft clonal ratios in allografts. Early post-transplant falls in HvG clones accompanied the peak levels of circulating GvH clones.

This TCR was sampled from a human donor who was the organ donor for an intestinal transplant. The sample in question was unstimulated CD4+ T cells sorted from spleen or lymph node cells, obtained before transplant. The chain links TRBV7-2 to TRBJ1-3; no clear D gene. The CDR3 bases are TGTGCCAGCAGCTTAGCCTCAGTTTCTGGAAACACCATATATTTT. Translating it yields CASSLASVSGNTIYF.